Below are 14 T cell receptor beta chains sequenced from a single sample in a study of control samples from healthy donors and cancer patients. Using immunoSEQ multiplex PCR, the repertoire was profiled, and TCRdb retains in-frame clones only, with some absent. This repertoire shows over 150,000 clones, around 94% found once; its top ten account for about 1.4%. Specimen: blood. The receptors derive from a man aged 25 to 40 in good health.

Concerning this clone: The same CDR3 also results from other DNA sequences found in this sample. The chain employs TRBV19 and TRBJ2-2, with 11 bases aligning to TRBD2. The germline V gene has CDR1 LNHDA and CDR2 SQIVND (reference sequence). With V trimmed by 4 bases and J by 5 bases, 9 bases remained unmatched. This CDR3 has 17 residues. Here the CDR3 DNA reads TGTGCCAGTAGTACGGGGGGCAGACTAGCGGGGACCGGGGAGCTGTTTTTT. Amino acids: CASSTGGRLAGTGELFF.

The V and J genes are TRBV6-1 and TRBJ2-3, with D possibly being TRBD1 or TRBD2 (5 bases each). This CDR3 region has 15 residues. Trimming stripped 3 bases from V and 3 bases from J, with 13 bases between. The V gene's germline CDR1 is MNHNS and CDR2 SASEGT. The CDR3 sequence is CASSEGVYSTDTQYF. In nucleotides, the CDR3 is TGTGCCAGCAGTGAGGGGGTGTATTCGACAGATACGCAGTATTTT.

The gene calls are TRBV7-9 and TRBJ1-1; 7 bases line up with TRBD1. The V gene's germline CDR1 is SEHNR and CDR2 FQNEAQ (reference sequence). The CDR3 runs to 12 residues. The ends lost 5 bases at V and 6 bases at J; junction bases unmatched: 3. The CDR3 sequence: CASSADRAEAFF. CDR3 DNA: TGTGCCAGCAGCGCAGACAGGGCTGAAGCTTTCTTT.

CDR3 bases: TGCGCCAGCAGCCAGGGACTAGCGGGGACCACAGATACGCAGTATTTT. Amino acids: CASSQGLAGTTDTQYF. The V and J genes are TRBV4-3 and TRBJ2-3, with 13 bases matching TRBD2. This CDR3 spans 16 amino acids. With 3 bases clipped from V and 2 bases from J, the junction kept 2 bases outside the gene matches. Germline-derived CDR1 and CDR2 are LGHNA and YSLEER.

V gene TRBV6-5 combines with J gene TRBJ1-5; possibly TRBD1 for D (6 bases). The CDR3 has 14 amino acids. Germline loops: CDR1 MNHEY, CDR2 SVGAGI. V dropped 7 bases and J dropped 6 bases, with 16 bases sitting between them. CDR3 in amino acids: CASTSGARGQPQHF. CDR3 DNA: TGTGCCAGCACCTCAGGGGCACGGGGTCAGCCCCAGCATTTT.

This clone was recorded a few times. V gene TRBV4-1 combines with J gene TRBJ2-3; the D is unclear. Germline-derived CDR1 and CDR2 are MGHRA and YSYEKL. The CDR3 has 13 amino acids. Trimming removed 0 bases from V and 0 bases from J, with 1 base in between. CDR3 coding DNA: TGCGCCAGCAGCCAAGACAGCACAGATACGCAGTATTTT. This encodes CASSQDSTDTQYF.

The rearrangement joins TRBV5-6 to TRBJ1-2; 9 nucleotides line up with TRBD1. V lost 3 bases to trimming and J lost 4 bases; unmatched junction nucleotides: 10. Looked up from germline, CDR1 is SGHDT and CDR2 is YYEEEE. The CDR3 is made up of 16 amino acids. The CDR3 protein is CASSSLQGAVVYGYTF. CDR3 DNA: TGTGCCAGCAGCTCACTACAGGGGGCTGTCGTCTATGGCTACACCTTC.

The CDR3 region has the DNA TGTGCCAGCAGTGACTACGGGACAAGCGCTGAAGCTTTCTTT. As protein: CASSDYGTSAEAFF. The chain links TRBV6-2 or TRBV6-3 to TRBJ1-1; D might be TRBD1 (6 bases). This CDR3 spans 14 amino acids. Germline V gene sequence: CDR1 MNHEY, CDR2 SVGEGT. Trimming removed 5 bases at V and 6 bases at J, with 16 bases between.

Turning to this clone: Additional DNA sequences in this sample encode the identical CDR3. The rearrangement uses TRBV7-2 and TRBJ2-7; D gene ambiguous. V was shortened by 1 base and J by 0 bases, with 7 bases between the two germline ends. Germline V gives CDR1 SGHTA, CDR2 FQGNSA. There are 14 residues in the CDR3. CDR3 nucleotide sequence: TGTGCCAGCAGCTTAGGAGGTGGCTCCTACGAGCAGTACTTC. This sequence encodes CASSLGGGSYEQYF.

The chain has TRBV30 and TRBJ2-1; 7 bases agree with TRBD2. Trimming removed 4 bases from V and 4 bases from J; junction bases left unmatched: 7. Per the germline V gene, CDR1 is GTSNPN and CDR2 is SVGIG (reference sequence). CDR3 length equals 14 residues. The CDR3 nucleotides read TGTGCCTGGACCGGGACTAACACTTACAATGAGCAGTTCTTC. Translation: CAWTGTNTYNEQFF.

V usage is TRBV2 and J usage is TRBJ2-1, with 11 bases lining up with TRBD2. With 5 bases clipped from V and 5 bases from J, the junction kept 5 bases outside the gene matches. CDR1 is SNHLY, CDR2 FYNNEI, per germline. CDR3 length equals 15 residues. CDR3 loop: CASSTGLAGDNEQFF. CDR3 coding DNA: TGTGCCAGCAGTACTGGACTAGCGGGTGACAATGAGCAGTTCTTC.

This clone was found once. Here the CDR3 reads CASSEVTTYF. CDR3 DNA sequence: TGTGCCAGCAGTGAAGTGACAACATACTTC. This chain joins TRBV6-1 and TRBJ2-5, with D uncertain. CDR3 size: 10 residues. The ends were cut back, 1 base at V and 14 bases at J, with 8 bases in the middle. The germline CDR1 and CDR2 sequences are MNHNS and SASEGT.

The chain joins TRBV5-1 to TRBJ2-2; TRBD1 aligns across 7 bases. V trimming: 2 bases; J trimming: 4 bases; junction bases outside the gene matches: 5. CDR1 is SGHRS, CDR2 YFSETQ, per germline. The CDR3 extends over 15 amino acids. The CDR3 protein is CASSFDRVGTGELFF. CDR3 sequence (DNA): TGCGCCAGCAGCTTTGACAGGGTGGGCACCGGGGAGCTGTTTTTT.

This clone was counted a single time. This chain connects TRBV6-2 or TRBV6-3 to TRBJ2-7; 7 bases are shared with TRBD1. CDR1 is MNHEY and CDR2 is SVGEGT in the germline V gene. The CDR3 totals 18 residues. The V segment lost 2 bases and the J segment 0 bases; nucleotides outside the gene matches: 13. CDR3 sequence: CASSYRFGGDRDSYEQYF. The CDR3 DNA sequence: TGTGCCAGCAGTTACCGGTTTGGGGGTGACAGGGACTCCTACGAGCAGTACTTC.